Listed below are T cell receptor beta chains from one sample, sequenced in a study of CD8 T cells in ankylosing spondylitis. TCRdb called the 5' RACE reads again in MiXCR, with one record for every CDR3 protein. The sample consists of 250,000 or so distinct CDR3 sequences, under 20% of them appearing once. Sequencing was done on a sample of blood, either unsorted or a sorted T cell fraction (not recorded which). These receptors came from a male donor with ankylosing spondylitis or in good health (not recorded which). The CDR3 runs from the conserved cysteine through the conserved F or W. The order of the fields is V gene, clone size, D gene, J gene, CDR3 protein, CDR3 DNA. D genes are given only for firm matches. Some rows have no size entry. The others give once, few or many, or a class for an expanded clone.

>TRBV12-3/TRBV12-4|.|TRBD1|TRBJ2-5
CASSLLQGQETQYF
TGTGCCAGCAGTTTACTACAGGGGCAAGAGACCCAGTACTTC
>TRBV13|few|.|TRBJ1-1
CASSLAVLNKEMNTEAFF
TGTGCCAGCAGCTTAGCGGTTTTAAACAAGGAAATGAACACTGAAGCTTTCTTT
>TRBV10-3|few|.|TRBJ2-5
CAISESTYSTGREVTQYF
TGTGCCATCAGTGAGTCAACATACTCGACAGGGCGGGAGGTGACCCAGTACTTC
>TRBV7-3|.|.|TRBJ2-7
CASNGERAYEQYF
TGTGCCAGCAATGGGGAGCGGGCCTACGAGCAGTACTTC
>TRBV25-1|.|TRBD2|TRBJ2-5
CASSEWAGVGYQETQYF
TGTGCCAGCAGTGAATGGGCGGGGGTTGGGTACCAAGAGACCCAGTACTTC
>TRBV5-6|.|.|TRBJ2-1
CASSLGGQGVYNEQFF
TGTGCCAGCAGCCTGGGGGGTCAGGGGGTTTACAATGAGCAGTTCTTC
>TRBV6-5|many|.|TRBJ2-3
CASSLVRGGDTQYF
TGTGCCAGCAGTTTGGTAAGGGGCGGAGATACGCAGTATTTT
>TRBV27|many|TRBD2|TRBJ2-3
CASSSLLAGMDTQYF
TGTGCCAGCAGTTCGCTACTAGCGGGAATGGATACGCAGTATTTT
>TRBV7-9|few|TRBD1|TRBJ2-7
CASKSTGDGSYEQYF
TGTGCCAGCAAGTCAACAGGGGATGGGAGCTACGAGCAGTACTTC
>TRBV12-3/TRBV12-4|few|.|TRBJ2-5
CASSPGTEWETQYF
TGTGCCAGCAGCCCCGGGACGGAGTGGGAGACCCAGTACTTC
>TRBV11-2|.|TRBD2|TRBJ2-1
CASSSPESTSGSSYNEQFF
TGTGCCAGCAGCTCCCCCGAGAGTACTAGCGGGAGTTCCTACAATGAGCAGTTCTTC
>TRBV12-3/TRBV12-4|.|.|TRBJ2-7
CASSRGNSEYEQYF
TGTGCCAGCAGTCGTGGAAACAGCGAATACGAGCAGTACTTC
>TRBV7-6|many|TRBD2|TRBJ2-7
CASSLGTSGAYVEQYF
TGTGCCAGCAGCTTAGGGACTAGCGGGGCCTACGTAGAGCAGTACTTC
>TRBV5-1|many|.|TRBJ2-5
CASSLDPRKDETQYF
TGCGCCAGCAGCTTGGATCCCCGGAAAGACGAGACCCAGTACTTC
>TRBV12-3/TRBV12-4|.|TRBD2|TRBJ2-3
CASTAGGWADTQYF
TGTGCCAGCACTGCGGGAGGATGGGCAGATACGCAGTATTTT
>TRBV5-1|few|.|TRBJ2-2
CASSLLDEAGELFF
TGCGCCAGCAGCCTCCTGGACGAAGCCGGGGAGCTGTTTTTT
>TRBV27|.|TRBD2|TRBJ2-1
CASSSPRGGLSIYNEQFF
TGTGCCAGCAGTTCCCCCCGGGGGGGGCTTTCTATCTACAATGAGCAGTTCTTC
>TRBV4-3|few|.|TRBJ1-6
CASSQDQGGSPLHF
TGCGCCAGCAGCCAAGATCAGGGAGGCTCACCCCTCCACTTT
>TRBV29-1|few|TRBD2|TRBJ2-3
CSVETGGPPTDTQYF
TGCAGCGTTGAAACGGGAGGGCCCCCGACAGATACGCAGTATTTT
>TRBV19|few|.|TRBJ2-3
CASSVTYADTQYF
TGTGCCAGTAGTGTAACGTATGCAGATACGCAGTATTTT
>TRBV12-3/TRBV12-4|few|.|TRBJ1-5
CASSLMDRVGQPQHF
TGTGCCAGCAGTTTGATGGACAGAGTGGGTCAGCCCCAGCATTTT
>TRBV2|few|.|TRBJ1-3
CASSEVGGTGNTIYF
TGTGCCAGCAGTGAAGTAGGGGGTACGGGAAACACCATATATTTT
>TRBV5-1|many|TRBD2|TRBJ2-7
CASSLDAGVIDEQYF
TGCGCCAGCAGCTTGGATGCGGGAGTTATCGACGAGCAGTACTTC
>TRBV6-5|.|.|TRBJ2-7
CASSSAAYEQYF
TGTGCCAGCAGTTCCGCCGCCTACGAGCAGTACTTC
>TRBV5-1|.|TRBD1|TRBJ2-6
CASSFGWDRASGANVLTF
TGCGCCAGCAGCTTTGGTTGGGACAGGGCCTCTGGGGCCAACGTCCTGACTTTC
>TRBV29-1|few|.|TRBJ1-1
CSVFDTEAFF
TGCAGCGTGTTTGACACTGAAGCTTTCTTT
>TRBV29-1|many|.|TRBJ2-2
CSVVSVNTGELFF
TGCAGCGTTGTTTCAGTTAACACCGGGGAGCTGTTTTTT
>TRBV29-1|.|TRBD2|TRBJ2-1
CSVEGLAGNNEQFF
TGCAGCGTTGAGGGACTAGCGGGTAACAATGAGCAGTTCTTC
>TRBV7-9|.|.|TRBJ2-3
CASSQSWGATDTQYF
TGTGCCAGCAGCCAGAGCTGGGGGGCCACAGATACGCAGTATTTT
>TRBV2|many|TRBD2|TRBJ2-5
CASSPLAGGETQYF
TGTGCCAGCAGCCCCTTAGCGGGAGGTGAGACCCAGTACTTC
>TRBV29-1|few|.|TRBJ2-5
CSGLQETQYF
TGCAGCGGCCTCCAAGAGACCCAGTACTTC
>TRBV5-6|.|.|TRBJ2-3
CASSFSEDTDTQYF
TGTGCCAGCAGCTTTTCGGAAGACACAGATACGCAGTATTTT
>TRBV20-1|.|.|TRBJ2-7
CSAAERDPRGEQYF
TGCAGTGCTGCAGAGAGGGACCCCCGAGGCGAGCAGTACTTC